The clone carrying this TCR beta chain was detected ten times or more. Its specificity is not known. Specified time point: patch test 1, 2 weeks after DPC sensitization. The treatment was: therapeutic diphenylcyclopropenone sensitization with weekly scalp DPC. Prior to application of each patch test, blood was drawn. Each CDR3 protein gets one entry after TCRdb re-called the RACE reads with MiXCR. Among fewer than 500,000 distinct CDR3 sequences listed, around 4.8% were seen once. This record belongs to a study of human T cells and chemical hapten exposure. Across the study: Weekly administration of diphenylcyclopropenone to the scalp of patients continued throughout the roughly 23-week study.

Study-level results: PT1 expanded TCR counts and patch test score correlated positively. There was no change with DPC sensitization in TCRs above 1 in 1000 frequency.

Germline loops: CDR1 SQVTM, CDR2 ANQGSEA. This CDR3 contains 14 residues. V was clipped by 7 bases and J by 1 base, with 15 bases between them. This rearrangement joins TRBV29-1 to TRBJ2-3; TRBD2 might be the D (6 bases). The clonotype comes from a woman in her 50s with alopecia areata. Some clones in this sample may be carry-over from other donors' samples. This sample comprised whole blood, obtained in connection with sensitization to the hapten diphenylcyclopropenone (DPC). CDR3 in DNA: TGCAGCGGAAATAGCGGCGGGGGCACAGATACGCAGTATTTT. It translates to CSGNSGGGTDTQYF.